This T cell receptor (beta chain) is from a study of blood T cell repertoires in COVID-19. About the study: Two negative PCRs, clearance, or symptom resolution had been documented for recovered Cohort 3 donors. Spain, Italy and the United States supplied samples that represented acute and convalescent COVID-19.

Trimming pared 1 base from V and 6 bases from J, leaving 17 bases between. Germline-derived CDR1 and CDR2 are SGHAT and FQNNGV. The CDR3 extends over 16 amino acids. Measured with immunoSEQ multiplex PCR; TCRdb has only the in-frame clones, and not every one. The sample has 200,000 to 250,000 clones, about 86% seen once. This receptor was obtained from a woman aged 45-59 years in a cohort exposed to, infected with or recovered from COVID-19 (not recorded which). The chain carries TRBV11-2 and TRBJ2-3, with D perhaps TRBD1 (5 bases). What was sequenced was PBMCs or T cells enriched from blood (not recorded which). The CDR3 protein is CASSLGANRFADTQYF. The DNA of the CDR3 is TGTGCCAGCAGCTTAGGGGCGAACAGGTTTGCGGATACGCAGTATTTT.